The 24 T cell receptor beta chains below come from one sample, sequenced in a study of PD-L1 blockade in urothelial cancer. Assay: immunoSEQ multiplex PCR; the TCRdb copy retains only in-frame clones and omits some. The sample has 35,000 to 50,000 clones, under 90% seen once. The sample's time point: peripheral blood 6 weeks after treatment start. Sequencing used PBMCs, obtained around atezolizumab (anti-PD-L1) treatment. Receptors originate from a man between 60 and 75 years old with urothelial cancer.

The chain couples TRBV6-1 to TRBJ2-5, with a tentative D call TRBD2 (5 bases). The CDR3 is 13 residues long. CDR1 is MNHNS, CDR2 SASEGT, per germline. V was trimmed by 8 bases and J by 5 bases, leaving 15 bases between them. The CDR3 reads CASFGGLEETQYF. The CDR3 coding sequence is TGTGCCAGCTTCGGCGGGCTTGAGGAGACCCAGTACTTC.

The rearrangement joins TRBV2 to TRBJ1-4; D perhaps matches TRBD1 (6 bases). V was shortened by 2 bases and J by 8 bases, with 18 bases between the two germline ends. Per germline, CDR1 SNHLY and CDR2 FYNNEI. The CDR3 sequence is 16 residues long. The CDR3 nucleotides are TGTGCCAGCAGTGAACGGGGGGCAGGGTCGAACGAAAAACTGTTTTTT. Its translation is CASSERGAGSNEKLFF.

This clone was observed a few times. The V call is TRBV9, the J call TRBJ2-2; TRBD2 matches at 9 bases. Germline CDR1 SGDLS, CDR2 YYNGEE. Unmatched junction bases numbered 7, after V lost 0 bases and J lost 4 bases. The CDR3 extends over 17 amino acids. CDR3 in DNA: TGTGCCAGCAGCGTAGCTGGGCGGGGGGGCCGCACCGGGGAGCTGTTTTTT. It translates to CASSVAGRGGRTGELFF.

The V and J genes are TRBV15 and TRBJ1-2, with D perhaps matching TRBD1 (6 bases). Looked up from germline, CDR1 is LNHNV and CDR2 is YYDKDF (reference sequence). The CDR3 consists of 13 residues. Trimming cost V 3 bases and J 7 bases, with 12 bases left between them. CDR3 amino acids: CATSSDQGSGYTF. The CDR3 coding sequence is TGTGCCACCAGCAGCGATCAGGGGTCTGGCTACACCTTC.

CDR3 in DNA: TGTGCCAGCAGTGTTCTACTTGAGGGCAGCCACTCCGAGCAGTACTTC. Amino acid sequence: CASSVLLEGSHSEQYF. The chain links TRBV2 to TRBJ2-5; D is possibly TRBD2 (5 bases). The closer fit of TRBJ2-7 to the DNA end suggests the J call may be wrong. Germline CDR1 is SNHLY and CDR2 is FYNNEI. This CDR3 is 16 amino acids long.

V is TRBV5-1 and J is TRBJ1-4; 10 bases are a match to TRBD1. V trimming: 4 bases; J trimming: 6 bases; junction bases outside the gene matches: 3. The CDR3 extends over 14 amino acids. CDR1 and CDR2 from the germline V gene are SGHRS and YFSETQ. CDR3 region: CASSQTGGDEKLFF. CDR3 bases: TGCGCCAGCAGCCAGACAGGGGGCGATGAAAAACTGTTTTTT. The whole variable domain, filled in from reference TRBV5-1 and TRBJ1-4, reads KAGVTQTPRYLIKTRGQQVTLSCSPISGHRSVSWYQQTPGQGLQFLFEYFSETQRNKGNFPGRFSGRQFSNSRSEMNVSTLELGDSALYLCASSQTGGDEKLFFGSGTQLSVL.

This chain joins TRBV2 and TRBJ1-2; 9 bases fit TRBD1. CDR3 length equals 13 residues. Germline V gene data show CDR1 as SNHLY and CDR2 as FYNNEI. Trimming took 6 bases from V and 5 from J; bases not matched to a gene: 4. The CDR3 DNA sequence: TGTGCCAGCAGGGAGGACAGGGGATATGGCTACACCTTC. Protein sequence: CASREDRGYGYTF. Full variable domain (missing parts from reference TRBV2 and TRBJ1-2): EPEVTQTPSHQVTQMGQEVILRCVPISNHLYFYWYRQILGQKVEFLVSFYNNEISEKSEIFDDQFSVERPDGSNFTLKIRSTKLEDSAMYFCASREDRGYGYTFGSGTRLTVV.

This chain joins TRBV7-9 and TRBJ1-5; the D gene is possibly TRBD1 (5 bases). This CDR3 region has 16 residues. CDR1 is SEHNR, CDR2 FQNEAQ, per germline (reference sequence). Trimming shortened V by 4 bases and J by 0 bases, and 13 bases separated the two germline ends. CDR3 in amino acids: CASSSLQGNSNQPQHF. The CDR3 DNA sequence: TGTGCCAGCAGCTCCCTCCAGGGAAATAGCAATCAGCCCCAGCATTTT.

V and J are TRBV5-6 and TRBJ1-1, with TRBD1 as a possible D gene (5 bases). CDR1 is SGHDT, CDR2 YYEEEE, per germline. The CDR3 runs to 15 residues. V was cut by 4 bases and J by 2 bases, with 15 bases left in between. CDR3 sequence reads: CASSLAAGRNTEAFF. Written as DNA, the CDR3 is TGTGCCAGCAGCCTAGCGGCAGGGCGTAACACTGAAGCTTTCTTT.

The rearrangement uses TRBV5-4 and TRBJ2-1, with 7 bases identical to TRBD1. Trimming took 4 bases from V and 4 from J; bases not matched to a gene: 5. The CDR3 is 14 amino acids. Looked up from germline, CDR1 is SGHNT and CDR2 is YYREEE (reference sequence). This CDR3 reads CASSAPGQYNEQFF. The CDR3 nucleotides are TGTGCCAGCAGCGCACCGGGACAGTACAATGAGCAGTTCTTC.

The rearrangement uses TRBV7-9 and TRBJ2-5; D is unresolved. V was clipped by 5 bases and J by 0 bases, with 10 bases between them. Germline V gives CDR1 SEHNR, CDR2 FQNEAQ (reference sequence). This CDR3 spans 14 amino acids. The CDR3 here is CASSQTRYQETQYF. The CDR3, as DNA: TGTGCCAGCAGCCAGACAAGGTACCAAGAGACCCAGTACTTC.

The CDR3 protein is CASTRPASGGYEQYF. In DNA form, the CDR3 reads TGTGCCAGCACCCGGCCGGCTAGCGGGGGTTACGAGCAGTACTTC. The chain uses TRBV2 and TRBJ2-7, with 10 bases identical to TRBD2. This CDR3 spans 15 amino acids. Germline CDR1 reads SNHLY; CDR2 reads FYNNEI. V was pared by 7 bases and J by 4 bases, with 10 bases of the junction left unmatched.

This clone has just a few counts. The V and J genes are TRBV4-1 and TRBJ2-2; maybe TRBD2 (5 bases). CDR3 size: 17 residues. Trimming pared 3 bases from V and 5 bases from J, leaving 19 bases between. Germline V lookup: CDR1 MGHRA, CDR2 YSYEKL. The CDR3 sequence: CASSHPGIHGGTGELFF. The CDR3 DNA sequence: TGCGCCAGCAGCCACCCAGGCATCCACGGAGGAACCGGGGAGCTGTTTTTT.

This clone was counted between two and nine times. The rearrangement joins TRBV19 to TRBJ1-2; 9 bases fit TRBD1. This CDR3 has 17 residues. The V gene's germline CDR1 is LNHDA and CDR2 SQIVND (reference sequence). J gave up 5 bases and V 3 bases, and 13 bases lay outside the gene matches. In nucleotides, the CDR3 is TGTGCCAGTAGTATTAGCGGGACAGGGAAGCTTCAGTATGGCTACACCTTC. Residues: CASSISGTGKLQYGYTF.

The V gene is TRBV5-1, the J gene TRBJ2-2; D might be TRBD2 (6 bases). V was trimmed by 1 base and J by 3 bases, leaving 10 bases between them. From germline, CDR1 is SGHRS and CDR2 YFSETQ. The CDR3 consists of 15 residues. CDR3 sequence reads: CASSLTSGYTGELFF. CDR3 nucleotide sequence: TGCGCCAGCAGCTTGACCAGCGGGTACACCGGGGAGCTGTTTTTT.

This clone was counted only a few times. The chain has TRBV6-4 and TRBJ2-5, with D tentatively TRBD2 (5 bases). The CDR3 runs to 12 residues. Trimming pared 7 bases from V and 3 bases from J, leaving 9 bases between. Per germline, CDR1 MRHNA and CDR2 SNTAGT. CDR3 sequence (DNA): TGTGCCAGCAAACGGGAAAAAGAGACCCAGTACTTC. Amino acid sequence: CASKREKETQYF.

The chain has TRBV7-6 and TRBJ2-5, with 15 nucleotides matching TRBD2. CDR1 SGHVS and CDR2 FNYEAQ come from the germline V gene. Trimming took 4 bases from V and 1 from J; bases not matched to a gene: 1. The CDR3 extends over 16 amino acids. The CDR3 sequence: CASSSGLAGGQETQYF. The CDR3 region has the DNA TGTGCCAGCAGCTCGGGACTAGCGGGGGGCCAAGAGACCCAGTACTTC.

This clone appeared once. The rearrangement joins TRBV30 to TRBJ2-5, with 7 bases identical to TRBD1. Germline V gives CDR1 GTSNPN, CDR2 SVGIG (reference sequence). The CDR3 runs 13 residues. Trimming removed 3 bases from V and 8 bases from J; junction bases left unmatched: 9. The CDR3, as DNA: TGTGCCTGGAGCCCCACAGGGGCCCATACCCAGTACTTC. Encoded protein: CAWSPTGAHTQYF.

V gene TRBV11-2 combines with J gene TRBJ1-2, with D perhaps matching TRBD1 (6 bases). The CDR3 covers 15 residues. Trimming removed 5 bases from V and 3 bases from J, with 16 bases in between. Germline V gene data show CDR1 as SGHAT and CDR2 as FQNNGV. CDR3 in amino acids: CASSRVRGADYGYTF. The CDR3 DNA follows: TGTGCCAGCAGCCGAGTCCGGGGGGCCGACTATGGCTACACCTTC.

This chain joins TRBV5-1 and TRBJ2-2; tentative D call: TRBD1 (5 bases). The V end was cut by 6 bases, the J end by 1 base, with 7 bases between. This CDR3 has 13 residues. The germline gives CDR1 SGHRS, CDR2 YFSETQ. CDR3 DNA: TGCGCCAGCACCACAGGGAACACCGGGGAGCTGTTTTTT. Encoded protein: CASTTGNTGELFF.

V usage is TRBV7-8 and J usage is TRBJ2-3, with no clear D. The V gene's germline CDR1 is SGHVS and CDR2 FQNEAQ. V gave up 0 bases and J gave up 0 bases, with 7 bases separating them. CDR3 size: 15 residues. The CDR3: CASSLAFRSTDTQYF. CDR3 nucleotide sequence: TGTGCCAGCAGCTTAGCGTTCAGAAGCACAGATACGCAGTATTTT. The whole variable domain, filled in from reference TRBV7-8 and TRBJ2-3, reads GAGVSQSPRYKVAKRGQDVALRCDPISGHVSLFWYQQALGQGPEFLTYFQNEAQLDKSGLPSDRFFAERPEGSVSTLKIQRTQQEDSAVYLCASSLAFRSTDTQYFGPGTRLTVL.

The V and J genes are TRBV6-6 and TRBJ1-1; TRBD1 matches at 7 bases. V dropped 6 bases and J dropped 1; count of bases not matched to a gene: 8. Germline V lookup: CDR1 MNHNY, CDR2 SVGAGI (reference sequence). This CDR3 comprises 15 residues. CDR3 sequence reads: CASSPRQGGNTEAFF. The DNA for the CDR3 is TGTGCCAGCAGCCCCAGACAGGGAGGGAACACTGAAGCTTTCTTT.

The chain joins TRBV5-4 to TRBJ2-1; 9 positions agree with TRBD2. Germline V gene sequence: CDR1 SGHNT, CDR2 YYREEE (reference sequence). This CDR3 has 13 amino acids. With 4 bases clipped from V and 6 bases from J, the junction kept 2 bases outside the gene matches. CDR3 nucleotide sequence: TGTGCCAGCAGCAGCGGGGGGTTCAATGAGCAGTTCTTC. Its protein product is CASSSGGFNEQFF.

The chain is built from TRBV28 and TRBJ1-2; no clear D. The V and J ends lost 5 bases and 1 base respectively, with 14 bases between them. Germline V gives CDR1 MDHEN, CDR2 SYDVKM. The CDR3 runs 15 residues. CDR3 coding DNA: TGTGCCAGCAGTACCCTTGGGGAGGGTAACTATGGCTACACCTTC. Translation: CASSTLGEGNYGYTF.